This T cell receptor (beta chain) came from a study of T cells in Graves' hyperthyroidism and ophthalmopathy (dated by TCRdb to 2018 to 2020). About the investigation overall: Peripheral blood was sampled at the time of initial diagnosis, prior to any treatment. According to the paper, TCR Vbeta CDR3 sequencing was carried out on 135 peripheral blood samples, which came from some 41 ophthalmopathy, around 74 hyperthyroidism and roughly 17 progressor patients. Once sampling was done, hyperthyroidism patients were given methimazole at a starting dose of 30 mg daily, whereas ophthalmopathy patients were given high-dose intravenous methylprednisolone. The roughly 100 discovery patients were randomly divided into training and test sets at a 7:3 ratio. TCR V-J signatures able to tell the groups apart were searched for in a discovery cohort of 95 or so patients, of whom 40 to 45 had Graves' ophthalmopathy and about 60 had stable Graves' hyperthyroidism. In six Graves' hyperthyroidism patients, the study also compared T-cell repertoires from thyroid tissue with T-cell repertoires from blood. Whether ophthalmopathy could be predicted prospectively was tested in an independent validation cohort made up of under 20 hyperthyroidism patients plus 17 patients who later progressed to ophthalmopathy. Study-wide conclusions, independent of this receptor: Ophthalmopathy was separated from stable hyperthyroidism by a 13 V-J signature model, with 87.88% sensitivity and about 81% specificity obtained in cross-validation and 80%/75% obtained in testing. No statistical method was used to fix the sample size in advance, and group allocation was not hidden from the investigators. Most expanded thyroid clonotypes (frequency above 0.001) were also found in blood, which suggests that blood repertoires may mirror thyroid immune responses. In validation, the model predicted progression to ophthalmopathy with approximately 69% sensitivity and approximately 72% specificity, a median of approximately 6.5 months before onset.

Stable Graves' hyperthyroidism was defined as no progression to ophthalmopathy during 18 months of follow-up. Hyperthyroidism patients were aged 18 to 65 years and newly diagnosed, with disease duration of less than 2 months. The study excluded patients with uncontrolled infections, other autoimmune diseases, pregnancy or lactation. Diagnoses were based on clinical symptoms, serum thyroxine and TRAb, thyroid ultrasound and orbital computed tomography. PBMCs were separated from roughly 10 ml of fresh peripheral blood using Ficoll-Paque density gradient centrifugation. Trizol reagent was used to extract total RNA, and RNA quality was then checked on an Agilent 2100 Bioanalyzer. The TCR beta CDR3 regions were amplified from RNA transcripts. For the first round of RT-PCR on the TCR CDR3, the HTBI primer set was used together with the Qiagen OneStep RT-PCR kit. Libraries were constructed in a second round of multiplex PCR, after which size selection and purification were performed. The libraries were sequenced on an Illumina HiSeq2000 using paired-end 100 bp reads. The authors processed their data as follows. SOAPnuke was used to process the raw data, throwing out any read that contained adapters or uncalled bases, had a mean Phred below 15, or lacked an exact constant-primer or identifier match. High-quality paired reads were merged with COPE v1.2.5, and unique nucleotide sequences were defined as clonotypes. Clonotypes were aligned to IMGT TRBV, TRBD and TRBJ reference segments using MiTCR v1.1. Analysis was restricted to V-J combinations with a frequency above 0.0001, which covered about 99% of repertoires. The TCS score was defined as F50 (clonal expansion) divided by E x V (chaos), with BLOSUM62-based TCRdist calculated between CDR3 peptides within each V-J. Welch's t-statistics and random forest reduced 500 to 550 V-J features to about 13, which were used in a naive Bayes classifier (R e1071). TCRdb itself trimmed the public reads at Q25 with fastp, ran MiXCR and retained productive beta chains. Duplicate CDR3 protein sequences are folded into a single record with the most common DNA and genes. The V and J calls here are based on TCRdb, not the publication. Here the sample has fewer than 800,000 distinct CDR3 sequences; 16% occur a single time. In total, the top ten clones hold 8.4% of the sample.

This clonotype was observed a few times. Its binding antigen is unknown. No base-level quality is on record; no much larger clone is a single base apart. The CDR3 holds 17 amino acids from the cysteine to the phenylalanine. CDR3 DNA is the only sequence kept; it has 51 bases, read in frame from the first base. Trimming takes 5 bases from V and 3 bases from J, and the germline ends sit 21 bases apart. For CDR1 and CDR2, the germline V gene (reference sequence) lists MNHEY and SMNVEV. The chain is encoded by TRBV27 joined to TRBJ2-3; the D gene is perhaps TRBD2, on 5 matching bases. Input material: blood. This TCR came from a man younger than 30 with Graves' hyperthyroidism. The CDR3 protein: CASSPITVAGLTDTQYF. The sequence in DNA is TGTGCCAGCAGTCCCATAACGGTGGCGGGTTTGACAGATACGCAGTATTTT.